A selection of T cell receptor beta chains follows, all from one sample in a study of cytomegalovirus exposure and HLA in healthy donors. Profiled with immunoSEQ multiplex PCR; TCRdb holds only in-frame clones, not every one. The repertoire includes approximately 140,000 clones, about four fifths of them detected once, and more than 1.4% sits in the top ten. Input material: PBMCs. Source of these receptors: a woman aged 25 to 39 in good health and CMV-seronegative. Both conserved end residues are part of each CDR3. A D gene is named only where the DNA matches it firmly. Clone sizes are given selectively: once, few, many, or a class where the clone is expanded.

CASSVLGSSEAFF	TGTGCCAGCAGCGTATTGGGCAGCTCTGAAGCTTTCTTT	TRBV9	TRBJ1-1	.	.
CAISDRQGAYEQYF	TGTGCCATCAGTGATCGACAGGGGGCCTACGAGCAGTACTTC	TRBV10-3	TRBJ2-7	TRBD1	.
CASSTPKDRRSGNTIYF	TGTGCCAGCAGTACCCCTAAAGACAGGCGCTCTGGAAACACCATATATTTT	TRBV2	TRBJ1-3	.	.
CASSFTVQGTAFF	TGTGCCAGCAGCTTCACAGTCCAGGGGACAGCTTTCTTT	TRBV11-2	TRBJ1-1	.	.
CASSQDTKGLEYQETQYF	TGTGCCAGCAGCCAAGACACAAAGGGACTAGAGTACCAAGAGACCCAGTACTTC	TRBV4-2	TRBJ2-5	TRBD2	.
CASSSGTSLAKNIQYF	TGTGCCAGTAGTTCCGGGACATCGCTAGCCAAAAACATTCAGTACTTC	TRBV19	TRBJ2-4	.	once
CASSSGQGDTEAFF	TGTGCCAGCAGCTCCGGACAGGGTGACACTGAAGCTTTCTTT	TRBV5-8	TRBJ1-1	TRBD1	.
CASSSLPGGSSTDTQYF	TGTGCCAGCAGCTCTCTCCCAGGGGGCTCTAGCACAGATACGCAGTATTTT	TRBV5-4	TRBJ2-3	TRBD1	.
CASSSGQSRETQYF	TGTGCCAGCAGCTCGGGACAGTCGAGAGAGACCCAGTACTTC	TRBV7-9	TRBJ2-5	TRBD1	.
CSAGGTDTQYF	TGCAGTGCTGGCGGAACAGATACGCAGTATTTT	TRBV20-1	TRBJ2-3	.	once
CASSFRLAGSEQYF	TGTGCCAGCAGCTTTCGACTAGCGGGGTCAGAGCAGTACTTC	TRBV7-2	TRBJ2-7	TRBD2	.
CASSSTLGQLYGYTF	TGTGCCAGCAGTTCTACCCTGGGACAGCTCTATGGCTACACCTTC	TRBV6-5	TRBJ1-2	TRBD1	.
CASKKDRAYEQYF	TGCGCCAGCAAGAAGGACAGGGCCTACGAGCAGTACTTC	TRBV5-1	TRBJ2-7	TRBD1	few
CASSISLVGQKKLFF	TGCGCCAGTAGTATTTCCCTCGTCGGACAGAAAAAACTGTTTTTT	TRBV19	TRBJ1-4	.	.
CASSPRPIAEIVLRSPYTF	TGTGCCAGCTCACCCCGCCCGATTGCTGAGATAGTACTAAGATCACCCTACACCTTC	TRBV18	TRBJ1-2	.	.
CASSQDLTGGAISYTF	TGCGCCAGCAGCCAAGATTTAACTGGGGGGGCTATTAGCTACACCTTC	TRBV4-1	TRBJ1-2	.	.
CASSLGGTDHYEQYF	TGCGCCAGCAGCTTGGGAGGGACAGACCACTACGAGCAGTACTTC	TRBV5-1	TRBJ2-7	TRBD1	.
CASSGQLVDTQYF	TGTGCCAGCAGTGGTCAACTAGTAGATACGCAGTATTTT	TRBV6-1	TRBJ2-3	.	.
CASSKEWTGGWLDYNEQFF	TGTGCCAGCAGCAAAGAATGGACAGGGGGCTGGCTTGACTACAATGAGCAGTTCTTC	TRBV7-3	TRBJ2-1	TRBD1	.
CASSYVSQGTGSPLHF	TGTGCCAGCAGTTACGTTTCTCAGGGTACGGGTTCACCCCTCCACTTT	TRBV6-5	TRBJ1-6	.	.